This TCR beta chain was captured by sequencing in a study of blood T cell repertoires in COVID-19 (TCRdb year 2020). A note on the overall study: Samples from collaborators originated in the United States, Italy and Spain and spanned both the acute and convalescent phases of COVID-19. The prospective study material was composed of cDNA or gDNA derived from T cells, B-cell-depleted T cells, or PBMCs. Subjects who had been exposed to COVID-19, were actively infected with it, or had recovered from it provided the deeply sampled blood TCRbeta repertoires that made up the dataset. The repertoires were made available in a free public database intended to serve as a resource for research on the immune response to SARS-CoV-2. The samples were drawn from two sources: the first 160 participants of the ongoing ImmuneRACE study, and 1,000 to 1,500 subjects contributed by 6 global collaborators. The sample metadata nearly always contained a de-identified subject ID, COVID-19 status, age in years and sex. Where available, HLA class I and class II types were obtained from metadata supplied by the sample provider rather than from assay-based typing. What the study reported, not specific to this receptor: How much clinical and demographic metadata was included differed by source and by participant, and the metadata was provided uncurated.

Concerning this clone itself: What antigen it recognizes has not been identified. Per-base quality was not reported, and no clone a single base away is much larger than it.

Participants in the prospective study were aged roughly 18 to 100 years, lived in some 24 United States geographic areas, and enrolled through a virtual design. In the prospective study, cohorts were assigned on the basis of participant-reported clinical history obtained from a screening survey and a study questionnaire. Each participant in the prospective study had whole blood, serum and a nasopharyngeal or oropharyngeal swab collected by mobile phlebotomists. Additional blood draws and questionnaires over an approximately 2-month period could optionally be provided by prospective study participants. Before DNA extraction, prospective study blood samples were shipped either frozen or at room temperature. The immunoSEQ Assay, a bias-controlled multiplex PCR, was used to amplify TCRbeta CDR3 regions from genomic DNA. Per the original workflow: Nucleated cell counts per sample were estimated from amplification of reference gene primers within the assay. To quantify the absolute abundance of each unique TCRbeta CDR3 rearrangement, sequence reads were collapsed and filtered. Productive Simpson clonality was computed per sample as the square root of Simpson's diversity index over productive rearrangements. TCRdb took over this immuneACCESS table, retaining in-frame rearrangements with V and J assigned. Such tables are incomplete; in checked studies, under half of the missing clones stem from an unresolved V gene, and the remainder is unexplained. The V and J calls and the clone size are those of that table, but D and trimming were determined from the DNA. This sample holds around 220,000 clones; 80% were observed only once. The ten largest clones represent 7.4% of the sample.

Counted from cysteine to phenylalanine, this CDR3 has 16 amino acids. Only CDR3 DNA is held: 48 bases, read in frame from base 1. Per the germline V gene, SGDLS is the CDR1 and YYNGEE is the CDR2. V is cut back by 4 bases and J by 4 bases, with 9 bases in the junction unmatched. Sequenced material: PBMCs or T cells enriched from blood (not recorded which). This TCR came from a woman in her forties with acute COVID-19. Recombination joined TRBV9 with TRBJ2-1, with 9 bases in between that match TRBD2. The CDR3 has the sequence CASSKGAGGIYNEQFF. In nucleotides, the sequence is TGTGCCAGCAGCAAAGGGGCGGGAGGGATTTACAATGAGCAGTTCTTC.